This TCR beta chain was identified during a study of cytomegalovirus exposure and HLA in healthy donors. Study outcomes and limitations: Association of a missense DCLRE1C variant with TCR beta V- and J-gene trimming was reported in a later analysis. Most TCRs appeared rarely, but some public TCRs recurred in many donors.

With 60 Vbeta and 13 Jbeta primers, the PCR was carried out. Produced via immunoSEQ multiplex PCR; TCRdb's table is partial and in-frame only. The sample yields over 200,000 clones, around 89% seen once. This CDR3 is 18 amino acids long. Germline values: CDR1 ENHRY, CDR2 SYGVKD. With V trimmed by 6 bases and J by 0 bases, 14 bases remained unmatched. A word on this clone: What it recognizes is unknown.

Sequenced: PBMCs. The TCR sequence derives from a woman younger than 30 in good health and CMV-seronegative. The rearrangement links TRBV10-3 to TRBJ1-5; 7 bases are shared with TRBD1. In DNA, the CDR3 is TGTGCCATCAGCCATAGATGGACAGGACTGGATAGCAATCAGCCCCAGCATTTT. This encodes CAISHRWTGLDSNQPQHF.